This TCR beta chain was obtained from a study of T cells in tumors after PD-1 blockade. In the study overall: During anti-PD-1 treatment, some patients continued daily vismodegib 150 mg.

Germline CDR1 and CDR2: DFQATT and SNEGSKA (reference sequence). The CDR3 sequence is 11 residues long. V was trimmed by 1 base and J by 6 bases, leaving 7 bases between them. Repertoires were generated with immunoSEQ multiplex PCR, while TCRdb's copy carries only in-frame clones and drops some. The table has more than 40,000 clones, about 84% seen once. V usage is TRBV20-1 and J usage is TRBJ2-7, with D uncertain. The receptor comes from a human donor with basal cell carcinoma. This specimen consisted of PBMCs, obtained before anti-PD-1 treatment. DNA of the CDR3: TGCAGTGCTAGAGTTCCGACCGAGCAGTACTTC. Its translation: CSARVPTEQYF.